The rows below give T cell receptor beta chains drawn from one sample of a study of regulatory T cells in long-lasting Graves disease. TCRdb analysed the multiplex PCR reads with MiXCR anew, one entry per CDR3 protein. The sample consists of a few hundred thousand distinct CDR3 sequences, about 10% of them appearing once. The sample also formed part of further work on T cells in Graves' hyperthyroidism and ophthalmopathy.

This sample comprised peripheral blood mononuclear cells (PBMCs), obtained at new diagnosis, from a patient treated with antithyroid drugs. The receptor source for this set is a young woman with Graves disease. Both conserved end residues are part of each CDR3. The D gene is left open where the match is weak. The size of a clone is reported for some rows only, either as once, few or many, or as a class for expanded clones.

cdr3_aa: CSARDRASSQAFF
cdr3_nt: TGCAGTGCTAGAGATCGGGCTTCATCCCAGGCTTTCTTT
d_call: NA
v_call: TRBV20-1
clone_size: few
cdr3_length: 13
j_call: TRBJ1-1

cdr3_aa: CVSTWGGPTGELFF
cdr3_nt: TGTGTCAGCACCTGGGGGGGGCCCACCGGGGAGCTGTTTTTT
d_call: NA
v_call: TRBV12-5
clone_size: NA
cdr3_length: 14
j_call: TRBJ2-2

cdr3_aa: CASSYAGQSNQPQHF
cdr3_nt: TGTGCCAGCAGTTACGCGGGTCAGAGCAATCAGCCCCAGCATTTT
d_call: NA
v_call: TRBV6-5
clone_size: many
cdr3_length: 15
j_call: TRBJ1-5

cdr3_aa: CATERETQYF
cdr3_nt: TGTGCCACCGAGCGAGAGACCCAGTACTTC
d_call: NA
v_call: TRBV28
clone_size: many
cdr3_length: 10
j_call: TRBJ2-5

cdr3_aa: CASSQDLQGAYDEKLFF
cdr3_nt: TGCGCCAGCAGCCAAGATTTACAGGGGGCGTACGATGAAAAACTGTTTTTT
d_call: TRBD1
v_call: TRBV4-3
clone_size: NA
cdr3_length: 17
j_call: TRBJ1-4

cdr3_aa: CASSPGGDTQYF
cdr3_nt: TGTGCCAGCAGTCCAGGGGGAGATACGCAGTATTTT
d_call: TRBD1
v_call: TRBV11-2
clone_size: many
cdr3_length: 12
j_call: TRBJ2-3

cdr3_aa: CASSSDSLEQFF
cdr3_nt: TGCGCCAGCAGCTCGGACAGCCTGGAGCAGTTCTTC
d_call: NA
v_call: TRBV5-1
clone_size: NA
cdr3_length: 12
j_call: TRBJ2-1

cdr3_aa: CASSFRGLNLYGYTF
cdr3_nt: TGTGCCAGCAGTTTTCGCGGACTAAACCTTTATGGCTACACCTTC
d_call: NA
v_call: TRBV6-5
clone_size: few
cdr3_length: 15
j_call: TRBJ1-2

cdr3_aa: CASTSGLETQYF
cdr3_nt: NA
d_call: NA
v_call: TRBV28
clone_size: many
cdr3_length: 12
j_call: TRBJ2-5

cdr3_aa: CASSFPTSGRTDTQYF
cdr3_nt: TGTGCCAGCAGTTTCCCGACTAGCGGGAGAACAGATACGCAGTATTTT
d_call: TRBD2
v_call: TRBV27
clone_size: many
cdr3_length: 16
j_call: TRBJ2-3

cdr3_aa: CASSPRGLASLYEQYF
cdr3_nt: TGTGCCAGCTCACCACGGGGACTCGCGTCCCTCTACGAGCAGTACTTC
d_call: NA
v_call: TRBV18
clone_size: many
cdr3_length: 16
j_call: TRBJ2-7

cdr3_aa: CASSQVTRSLGGKLFF
cdr3_nt: TGTGCCAGCAGCCAAGTTACCCGGTCCCTCGGGGGGAAACTGTTTTTT
d_call: NA
v_call: TRBV14
clone_size: few
cdr3_length: 16
j_call: TRBJ1-4

cdr3_aa: CASSPWTGGAAFF
cdr3_nt: TGTGCCAGCAGTCCTTGGACAGGGGGGGCGGCTTTCTTT
d_call: TRBD1
v_call: TRBV27
clone_size: many
cdr3_length: 13
j_call: TRBJ1-1

cdr3_aa: CASSIARGAYEQFF
cdr3_nt: TGTGCCAGCAGCATAGCGAGAGGAGCTTATGAGCAGTTCTTC
d_call: NA
v_call: TRBV7-9
clone_size: many
cdr3_length: 14
j_call: TRBJ2-1

cdr3_aa: CASSDRVTSGPYEQYF
cdr3_nt: TGTGCCAGCAGTGATCGCGTTACTAGCGGTCCCTACGAGCAGTACTTC
d_call: TRBD2
v_call: TRBV6-1
clone_size: NA
cdr3_length: 16
j_call: TRBJ2-7

cdr3_aa: CASTLERTSTDTQYF
cdr3_nt: TGTGCCAGCACCTTAGAGCGGACTAGCACAGATACGCAGTATTTT
d_call: NA
v_call: TRBV28
clone_size: many
cdr3_length: 15
j_call: TRBJ2-3

cdr3_aa: CASSLFSGGAISATQYF
cdr3_nt: TGTGCCAGCAGCTTATTTAGCGGGGGGGCCATCTCGGCGACCCAGTACTTC
d_call: TRBD2
v_call: TRBV7-8
clone_size: NA
cdr3_length: 17
j_call: TRBJ2-5

cdr3_aa: CSAIPPARAGTGELFF
cdr3_nt: TGCAGTGCTATCCCCCCCGCGAGGGCGGGCACCGGGGAGCTGTTTTTT
d_call: NA
v_call: TRBV20-1
clone_size: few
cdr3_length: 16
j_call: TRBJ2-2

cdr3_aa: CASSVRTGQYF
cdr3_nt: TGTGCCAGCTCAGTCCGGACGGGGCAGTACTTC
d_call: NA
v_call: TRBV28
clone_size: NA
cdr3_length: 11
j_call: TRBJ2-7

cdr3_aa: CASSLEQAGEPQHF
cdr3_nt: TGTGCCAGCAGCTTAGAGCAGGCAGGGGAGCCCCAGCATTTT
d_call: NA
v_call: TRBV7-2
clone_size: many
cdr3_length: 14
j_call: TRBJ1-5

cdr3_aa: CASSQDGDRAFGYTF
cdr3_nt: TGCGCCAGCAGCCAAGACGGGGACAGGGCTTTTGGCTACACCTTC
d_call: TRBD1
v_call: TRBV4-3
clone_size: few
cdr3_length: 15
j_call: TRBJ1-2

cdr3_aa: CASSGSGGAPTGANVLTF
cdr3_nt: TGTGCCAGCAGTGGTTCTGGGGGGGCCCCCACTGGGGCCAACGTCCTGACTTTC
d_call: NA
v_call: TRBV25-1
clone_size: NA
cdr3_length: 18
j_call: TRBJ2-6

cdr3_aa: CASSPPSGRGTDTQYF
cdr3_nt: TGCGCCAGCAGCCCCCCTAGCGGGAGGGGCACAGATACGCAGTATTTT
d_call: TRBD2
v_call: TRBV4-1
clone_size: NA
cdr3_length: 16
j_call: TRBJ2-3

cdr3_aa: CASSPTQGIPSTDTQYF
cdr3_nt: TGTGCCAGCAGCCCCACCCAGGGGATCCCTAGCACAGATACGCAGTATTTT
d_call: NA
v_call: TRBV3-1
clone_size: NA
cdr3_length: 17
j_call: TRBJ2-3

cdr3_aa: CASSQEWEEAYNEQFF
cdr3_nt: TGCGCCAGCAGCCAGGAGTGGGAGGAGGCCTACAATGAGCAGTTCTTC
d_call: NA
v_call: TRBV4-3
clone_size: many
cdr3_length: 16
j_call: TRBJ2-1

cdr3_aa: CASADGGGAMDGYTF
cdr3_nt: TGTGCCAGCGCTGATGGCGGAGGAGCAATGGATGGCTACACCTTC
d_call: NA
v_call: TRBV19
clone_size: NA
cdr3_length: 15
j_call: TRBJ1-2

cdr3_aa: CATSDPDREGQPQHF
cdr3_nt: TGTGCCACCAGTGATCCGGACAGGGAGGGTCAGCCCCAGCATTTT
d_call: TRBD1
v_call: TRBV24-1
clone_size: few
cdr3_length: 15
j_call: TRBJ1-5

cdr3_aa: CACSFYSGQETQYF
cdr3_nt: TGTGCCTGCAGTTTTTATTCGGGGCAAGAGACCCAGTACTTC
d_call: NA
v_call: TRBV6-5
clone_size: NA
cdr3_length: 14
j_call: TRBJ2-5

cdr3_aa: CASSLVPGSSYEQYF
cdr3_nt: TGCGCCAGCAGCTTGGTCCCAGGGAGCTCCTACGAGCAGTACTTC
d_call: NA
v_call: TRBV5-1
clone_size: many
cdr3_length: 15
j_call: TRBJ2-7

cdr3_aa: CASSLNSATSGTDEQYF
cdr3_nt: TGTGCCAGCAGCTTAAACTCTGCAACTAGCGGGACAGACGAGCAGTACTTC
d_call: TRBD2
v_call: TRBV7-2
clone_size: many
cdr3_length: 17
j_call: TRBJ2-7

cdr3_aa: CAIKSSRQGVNEQFF
cdr3_nt: TGTGCCATCAAGTCCTCTAGGCAAGGTGTGAATGAGCAGTTCTTC
d_call: NA
v_call: TRBV10-3
clone_size: few
cdr3_length: 15
j_call: TRBJ2-1

cdr3_aa: CSATAGGEETQYF
cdr3_nt: TGCAGTGCTACGGCAGGGGGCGAGGAGACCCAGTACTTC
d_call: TRBD1
v_call: TRBV20-1
clone_size: few
cdr3_length: 13
j_call: TRBJ2-5

cdr3_aa: CASSPLAGDETQYF
cdr3_nt: TGCGCCAGCAGCCCCTTAGCGGGAGATGAGACCCAGTACTTC
d_call: TRBD2
v_call: TRBV4-3
clone_size: NA
cdr3_length: 14
j_call: TRBJ2-5

cdr3_aa: CASSQDRSRDIQYF
cdr3_nt: TGCGCCAGCAGCCAAGACCGTAGCCGGGACATTCAGTACTTC
d_call: NA
v_call: TRBV4-1
clone_size: NA
cdr3_length: 14
j_call: TRBJ2-4

cdr3_aa: CSAKRTGPTDTQYF
cdr3_nt: TGCAGTGCTAAACGGACAGGGCCCACAGATACGCAGTATTTT
d_call: TRBD1
v_call: TRBV20-1
clone_size: many
cdr3_length: 14
j_call: TRBJ2-3

cdr3_aa: CASSGFRLAGTYNEQFF
cdr3_nt: TGTGCCAGCAGTGGATTTCGACTAGCGGGAACCTACAATGAGCAGTTCTTC
d_call: TRBD2
v_call: TRBV6-1
clone_size: many
cdr3_length: 17
j_call: TRBJ2-1

cdr3_aa: CSARVGTSTDTQYF
cdr3_nt: TGCAGTGCTAGAGTCGGCACTAGCACAGATACGCAGTATTTT
d_call: NA
v_call: TRBV20-1
clone_size: many
cdr3_length: 14
j_call: TRBJ2-3

cdr3_aa: CASSFSENGNTIYF
cdr3_nt: TGTGCCAGCAGCTTTTCCGAAAATGGAAACACCATATATTTT
d_call: NA
v_call: TRBV7-2
clone_size: many
cdr3_length: 14
j_call: TRBJ1-3

cdr3_aa: CASSLTGGVWNQPQHF
cdr3_nt: TGTGCCAGCAGTTTGACAGGGGGCGTTTGGAATCAGCCCCAGCATTTT
d_call: TRBD1
v_call: TRBV28
clone_size: NA
cdr3_length: 16
j_call: TRBJ1-5

cdr3_aa: CSVEAPVGTGASSYNEQFF
cdr3_nt: TGCAGCGTTGAAGCCCCCGTCGGGACAGGGGCCTCATCCTACAATGAGCAGTTCTTC
d_call: TRBD1
v_call: TRBV29-1
clone_size: many
cdr3_length: 19
j_call: TRBJ2-1

cdr3_aa: CASSRSRWQEDSYEQYF
cdr3_nt: TGCGCCAGCTCCCGAAGCCGCTGGCAGGAAGACTCCTACGAGCAGTACTTC
d_call: NA
v_call: TRBV4-3
clone_size: few
cdr3_length: 17
j_call: TRBJ2-7

cdr3_aa: CASSPAGQDSYEQYF
cdr3_nt: TGTGCCAGCAGTCCCGCGGGACAGGATTCCTACGAGCAGTACTTC
d_call: TRBD1
v_call: TRBV27
clone_size: many
cdr3_length: 15
j_call: TRBJ2-7

cdr3_aa: CASSYGGGKFF
cdr3_nt: TGTGCCAGCAGTTATGGGGGGGGTAAGTTCTTC
d_call: TRBD2
v_call: TRBV6-5
clone_size: many
cdr3_length: 11
j_call: TRBJ2-1

cdr3_aa: CASESSGSSQYF
cdr3_nt: TGTGCCAGCGAATCTAGCGGGAGCAGTCAGTACTTC
d_call: TRBD2
v_call: TRBV7-9
clone_size: many
cdr3_length: 12
j_call: TRBJ2-7

cdr3_aa: CASSPPPGGSSYNEQFF
cdr3_nt: TGTGCCAGCAGTCCTCCTCCCGGGGGCAGCTCCTACAATGAGCAGTTCTTC
d_call: NA
v_call: TRBV11-2
clone_size: many
cdr3_length: 17
j_call: TRBJ2-1

cdr3_aa: CASSWRLAGETQYF
cdr3_nt: TGTGCCAGCAGCTGGCGACTAGCGGGAGAGACCCAGTACTTC
d_call: TRBD2
v_call: TRBV11-2
clone_size: NA
cdr3_length: 14
j_call: TRBJ2-5